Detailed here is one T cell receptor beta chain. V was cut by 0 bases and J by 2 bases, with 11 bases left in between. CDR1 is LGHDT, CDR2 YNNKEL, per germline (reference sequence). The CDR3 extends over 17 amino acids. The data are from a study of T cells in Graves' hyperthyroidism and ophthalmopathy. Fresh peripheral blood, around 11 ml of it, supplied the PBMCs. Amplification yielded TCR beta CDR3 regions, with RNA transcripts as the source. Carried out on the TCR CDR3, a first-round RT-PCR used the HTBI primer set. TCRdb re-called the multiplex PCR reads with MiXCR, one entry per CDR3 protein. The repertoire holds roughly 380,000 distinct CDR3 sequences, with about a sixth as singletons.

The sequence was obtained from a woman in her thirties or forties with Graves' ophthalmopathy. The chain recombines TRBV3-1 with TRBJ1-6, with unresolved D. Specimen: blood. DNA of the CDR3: TGTGCCAGCAGCCAAGATCTCCCGGGAGCCTATAATTCACCCCTCCACTTT. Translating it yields CASSQDLPGAYNSPLHF.